This TCR beta chain was documented in a study of Ad26.COV2.S vaccination and SARS-CoV-2 variants. Looking at the study overall: Ad26.COV2.S, an intramuscular injection, was given once or twice 56 days apart.

TCRdb's copy holds only in-frame clones and misses some; the assay was immunoSEQ multiplex PCR. The table lists about 370,000 clones, roughly nine tenths of them singletons, with 3.5% in the top ten. Study-wide results and caveats: Among vaccine recipients, spike-specific TCR breadth exceeded that of placebo recipients.

The treatment was: around 19 received Ad26.COV2.S at low or high dose, single or two shots; a few received placebo; per-sample allocation not given. All samples were drawn on day 63, counting from the first vaccine or placebo injection. V lost 7 bases, J lost 0 bases, and 15 bases lay in between. The CDR3 is made up of 15 amino acids. The germline CDR1 and CDR2 sequences are SGHTA and FQGNSA. Details on this clone: Its antigen is as yet unknown.

This chain joins TRBV7-2 and TRBJ1-2; D remains unclear. This specimen was peripheral blood, taken in a trial of Ad26.COV2.S vaccine versus placebo. This clonotype was obtained from a person aged 18-60 years who received the Ad26.COV2.S COVID-19 vaccine or a placebo. The CDR3 here is CASTPAAQANYGYTF. The CDR3 DNA follows: TGTGCCAGCACCCCGGCAGCTCAGGCTAACTATGGCTACACCTTC.